A selection of T cell receptor beta chains follows, all from one sample in a study of CD8+ T cells in alopecia areata. Libraries were prepared by immunoSEQ multiplex PCR; TCRdb keeps only in-frame clonotypes and omits some of them. The sample shows under 95,000 clones, about 70% of them seen only once. The starting material was CD8+ T cells sorted from blood, obtained around week 44, from a patient treated with tofacitinib. These receptors all come from a human donor with alopecia areata. Each CDR3 is given with its conserved first and last residue. The order of the fields is V gene, clone size, D gene, J gene, CDR3 protein, CDR3 DNA. D genes are given only for firm matches. Size values are once, few and many counts, or a class for expanded clones, and some rows have none.

TRBV4-3,NA,TRBD1,TRBJ1-1,CASSQGTGFEAFF,TGCGCCAGCAGCCAAGGGACAGGGTTTGAAGCTTTCTTT
TRBV5-1,NA,NA,TRBJ2-1,CASSPGANNEQFF,TGCGCCAGCAGCCCCGGCGCGAACAATGAGCAGTTCTTC
TRBV29-1,NA,TRBD1,TRBJ1-4,CSVVQGAEEKLFF,TGCAGCGTTGTACAGGGGGCAGAAGAAAAACTGTTTTTT
TRBV13,NA,NA,TRBJ2-7,CASSFYTEMPYEQYF,TGTGCCAGCAGCTTCTATACCGAAATGCCCTACGAGCAGTACTTC
TRBV5-6,NA,TRBD1,TRBJ2-1,CASSDGTEGSNEQFF,TGTGCCAGCAGCGACGGGACAGAGGGGAGCAATGAGCAGTTCTTC
TRBV2,once,NA,TRBJ1-1,CASTRGTEAFF,TGTGCCAGCACAAGAGGCACTGAAGCTTTCTTT
TRBV9,once,NA,TRBJ2-2,CASSIPPGELFF,TGTGCCAGCAGCATCCCCCCCGGGGAGCTGTTTTTT
TRBV28,NA,TRBD2,TRBJ2-7,CASSLHSGDSYEQYF,TGTGCCAGCAGTCTCCATAGCGGGGACTCCTACGAGCAGTACTTC
TRBV29-1,NA,NA,TRBJ2-6,CSVTGPDFSGANVLTF,TGCAGCGTTACAGGGCCTGACTTCTCTGGGGCCAACGTCCTGACTTTC
TRBV27,once,TRBD2,TRBJ2-2,CASSLVLTSGAGELFF,TGTGCCAGCAGTTTGGTGTTGACTAGCGGGGCCGGGGAGCTGTTTTTT
TRBV29-1,NA,NA,TRBJ1-2,CSAETNGYTF,TGCAGCGCCGAGACAAATGGCTACACCTTC
TRBV29-1,NA,TRBD1,TRBJ2-7,CSVGPPGGFGEQYF,TGCAGCGTTGGACCCCCAGGGGGCTTTGGCGAGCAGTACTTC
TRBV13,NA,TRBD1,TRBJ1-1,CASSSSDRGRDTEAFF,TGTGCCAGCAGCTCCTCGGACAGGGGGCGCGACACTGAAGCTTTCTTT
TRBV6-1,NA,TRBD1,TRBJ2-5,CASSDEQGTGETQYF,TGTGCCAGCAGTGACGAACAGGGGACGGGAGAGACCCAGTACTTC
TRBV11-2,NA,TRBD1,TRBJ1-3,CASRATGRNTIYF,TGTGCCAGCAGAGCGACAGGGCGAAACACCATATATTTT
TRBV11-2,once,NA,TRBJ2-3,CASSLSQSGRGTDTQYF,TGTGCCAGCAGCTTAAGTCAGTCTGGCCGTGGCACAGATACGCAGTATTTT
TRBV13,NA,NA,TRBJ1-1,CASSLEGDTEAFF,TGTGCCAGCAGCTTAGAAGGGGACACTGAAGCTTTCTTT
TRBV11-2,NA,NA,TRBJ2-7,CASSLGGDYEQYF,TGTGCCAGCAGCTTAGGCGGGGACTACGAGCAGTACTTC
TRBV14,NA,TRBD1,TRBJ1-1,CASSQDRRRTGETEAFF,TGTGCCAGCAGCCAAGATCGTCGGAGGACAGGGGAAACTGAAGCTTTCTTT
TRBV19,NA,NA,TRBJ1-4,CASSPGGNEKLFF,TGTGCCAGTAGCCCGGGAGGTAATGAAAAACTGTTTTTT
TRBV9,NA,NA,TRBJ1-1,CASSGKNNHEAFF,TGTGCCAGCAGCGGTAAGAACAACCACGAAGCTTTCTTT
TRBV4-1,NA,NA,TRBJ2-7,CASSQANSYEQYF,TGCGCCAGCAGCCAAGCGAATTCCTACGAGCAGTACTTC
TRBV27,once,TRBD1,TRBJ1-6,CASSLQGRNSPLHF,TGTGCCAGCAGCCTACAGGGGCGGAATTCACCCCTCCACTTT
TRBV19,NA,TRBD2,TRBJ2-1,CASSIMSGGDEQFF,TGTGCCAGTAGTATAATGAGCGGGGGCGATGAGCAGTTCTTC
TRBV15,NA,NA,TRBJ2-1,CATSTSGGPNNEQFF,TGTGCCACCAGCACCAGCGGCGGACCCAACAATGAGCAGTTCTTC
TRBV6-6,few,NA,TRBJ2-3,CASSAMSGGTDTQYF,TGTGCCAGCAGTGCGATGTCGGGGGGCACAGATACGCAGTATTTT
TRBV28,NA,NA,TRBJ2-7,CASSISYEQYF,TGTGCCAGCTCGATTTCCTACGAGCAGTACTTC
TRBV19,NA,NA,TRBJ1-1,CASNPGYNTEAFF,TGTGCCAGTAACCCGGGGTATAACACTGAAGCTTTCTTT
TRBV5-4,few,TRBD1,TRBJ1-4,CASSSPDRVGEKLFF,TGTGCCAGCAGCTCGCCGGACAGGGTGGGCGAAAAACTGTTTTTT
TRBV29-1,NA,NA,TRBJ1-5,CSVVERGGNQPQHF,TGCAGCGTTGTTGAACGGGGTGGGAATCAGCCCCAGCATTTT
TRBV30,NA,NA,TRBJ1-1,CAWSVGTSPQAFF,TGTGCCTGGAGTGTAGGGACTTCCCCTCAAGCTTTCTTT
TRBV6-5,NA,TRBD1,TRBJ1-2,CASRRQGFGYTF,TGTGCCAGCAGGAGACAGGGATTTGGCTACACCTTC
TRBV9,NA,TRBD2,TRBJ2-1,CASSGGLADEQFF,TGTGCCAGCAGCGGAGGACTAGCCGATGAGCAGTTCTTC
TRBV30,few,TRBD2,TRBJ2-2,CAWSVDGGNPGELFF,TGTGCCTGGAGTGTAGACGGGGGGAACCCCGGGGAGCTGTTTTTT
TRBV29-1,NA,NA,TRBJ1-1,CSVTYRTEAFF,TGCAGCGTTACTTATCGCACTGAAGCTTTCTTT
TRBV30,NA,NA,TRBJ1-5,CAWSGDGNQPQHF,TGTGCCTGGAGTGGGGATGGAAATCAGCCCCAGCATTTT
TRBV29-1,NA,NA,TRBJ1-2,CSVESSNYGYTF,TGCAGCGTTGAATCCTCTAACTATGGCTACACCTTC
TRBV19,NA,NA,TRBJ2-1,CASSIRASANEQFF,TGTGCCAGTAGTATAAGGGCTAGCGCCAATGAGCAGTTCTTC
TRBV5-1,NA,NA,TRBJ2-3,CASSLVDYTDTQYF,TGCGCCAGCAGCTTGGTTGACTACACAGATACGCAGTATTTT
TRBV4-3,NA,TRBD2,TRBJ2-3,CASSPGTTTDTQYF,TGCGCCAGCAGCCCCGGGACTACCACAGATACGCAGTATTTT
TRBV6-5,NA,NA,TRBJ2-2,CASSDNTGELFF,TGTGCCAGCAGTGACAACACCGGGGAGCTGTTTTTT
TRBV16,NA,NA,TRBJ2-2,CASSQSAPGRNGELFF,TGTGCCAGCAGCCAATCTGCCCCCGGACGCAACGGGGAGCTGTTTTTT
TRBV30,NA,NA,TRBJ1-1,CAWNSGSMNTEAFF,TGTGCCTGGAATTCAGGTAGCATGAACACTGAAGCTTTCTTT
TRBV6-5,once,NA,TRBJ2-3,CASSYARGSADTQYF,TGTGCCAGCAGTTACGCTAGGGGGAGTGCAGATACGCAGTATTTT
TRBV29-1,NA,NA,TRBJ1-1,CSGIRMNTEAFF,TGCAGCGGAATCAGGATGAACACTGAAGCTTTCTTT